This T cell receptor beta chain was obtained from a study of hypomethylating agent response in myelodysplastic syndrome. At survey resolution, approximately 400 ng of DNA per sample was split into two 200 ng replicates. The method was immunoSEQ multiplex PCR; TCRdb's version includes in-frame clones alone and lacks a portion of them. The sample includes nearly 4,500 clones, about four fifths of them seen just once. Worth noting for this clone: Its antigen is not identified.

Germline values: CDR1 MDHEN, CDR2 SYDVKM. Trimming took 6 bases from V and 4 from J, leaving 12 bases between them. The CDR3 contains 13 residues. Whole-study findings and limits: Responders gained more novel clonotypes; non-responders had more contracted clonotypes after treatment. Richness, rarefaction diversity and clonality did not change significantly after hypomethylating treatment. Lack of age-matching between healthy donors and MDS patients could bias comparison.

The chain carries TRBV28 and TRBJ1-2, with D unresolved. Here the sequenced sample was bone marrow, taken before or after starting hypomethylating agent treatment for myelodysplastic syndrome (not recorded which). This receptor was obtained from a human donor with myelodysplastic syndrome. The CDR3 region has the DNA TGTGCCAGCAGCACCGGGCGGGCCTATGGCTACACCTTC. As protein: CASSTGRAYGYTF.